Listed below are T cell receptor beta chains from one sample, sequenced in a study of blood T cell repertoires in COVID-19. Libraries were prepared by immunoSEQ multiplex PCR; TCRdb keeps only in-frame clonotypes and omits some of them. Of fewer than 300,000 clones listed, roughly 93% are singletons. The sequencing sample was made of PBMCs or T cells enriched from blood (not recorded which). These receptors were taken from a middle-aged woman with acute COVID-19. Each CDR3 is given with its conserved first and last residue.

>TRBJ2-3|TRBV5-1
CASSRSRQRELTDTQYF
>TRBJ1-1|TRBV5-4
CASSSVVEDTEAFF
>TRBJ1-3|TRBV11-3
CASGPRGDTIYF
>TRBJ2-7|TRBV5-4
CASRRDRGFKDEQYF
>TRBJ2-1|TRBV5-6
CASSLRGGVHNEQFF
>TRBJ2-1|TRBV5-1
CASSLERTGRNEQFF
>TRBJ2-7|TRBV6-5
CASSYSPGLVGYEQYF
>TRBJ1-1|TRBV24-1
CATSDARQGFAANTEAFF
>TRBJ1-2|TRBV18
CASSLRDISFGYTF
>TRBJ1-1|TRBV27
CASSPTTPNTEAFF
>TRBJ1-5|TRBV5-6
CASSEQGSGNQPQHF
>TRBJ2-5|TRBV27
CASSLRGIAGGTQYF
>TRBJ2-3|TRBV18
CASSRMTSGGADTQYF
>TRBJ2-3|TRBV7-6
CASSFAPAGGGDTQYF
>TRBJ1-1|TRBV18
CASSGGVPEAFF
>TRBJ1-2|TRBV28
CASRGPGINYGYTF
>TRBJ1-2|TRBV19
CASSIQPSNYGYTF
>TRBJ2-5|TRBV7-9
CASSLGDSLYGETQYF
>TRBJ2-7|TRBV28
CASSSPTGGRGPYEQYF
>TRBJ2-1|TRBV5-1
CASSLAQGVGFAYNEQFF
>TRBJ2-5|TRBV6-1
CASSDRGQETQYF
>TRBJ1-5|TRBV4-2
CASSQDVWSATTHQPQHF
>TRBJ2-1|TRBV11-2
CASSLEGTSLRGGQFF